This is a list of T cell receptor beta chains from one sample in a study of early T cells in non-severe SARS-CoV-2 infection. Using its own MiXCR run on the 5' RACE reads, TCRdb lists one record per CDR3 protein. Of approximately 47,000 distinct CDR3 sequences listed, approximately 9% were seen once; the top ten hold around 5.3%. The sequences come from whole blood, collected at baseline. These receptors were obtained from an adult who was a healthcare worker with PCR-confirmed SARS-CoV-2 infection or an uninfected control (not recorded which). CDR3s include the opening cysteine and the closing phenylalanine or tryptophan. The order of the fields is V gene, J gene, clone size, D gene, CDR3 DNA, CDR3 protein. The D gene is left open where the match is weak. Clone size is given for some rows only: seen once, a few or many times, or a class if the clone is expanded.

v_call: TRBV27
j_call: TRBJ1-2
clone_size: many
d_call: -
cdr3_nt: TGTGCCAGCAGGGGGCTAGGTGGATATGGCTACACCTTC
cdr3_aa: CASRGLGGYGYTF

v_call: TRBV30
j_call: TRBJ2-1
clone_size: few
d_call: -
cdr3_nt: TGTGCCCGGAGGGGTTCTGCCTACAATGAGCAGTTCTTC
cdr3_aa: CARRGSAYNEQFF

v_call: TRBV7-9
j_call: TRBJ1-5
clone_size: few
d_call: -
cdr3_nt: TGTGCCAGCAGCGCGGGACCCAGGGGCAATCAGCCCCAGCATTTT
cdr3_aa: CASSAGPRGNQPQHF

v_call: TRBV6-6
j_call: TRBJ2-1
clone_size: -
d_call: -
cdr3_nt: TGTGCCAGCAGTTTGGCACTTAGCTCCTACAATGAGCAGTTCTTC
cdr3_aa: CASSLALSSYNEQFF

v_call: TRBV6-5
j_call: TRBJ1-2
clone_size: few
d_call: -
cdr3_nt: TGTGCCAGCAAAAGCTCCGGACAGAACTATGGCTACACCTTC
cdr3_aa: CASKSSGQNYGYTF

v_call: TRBV10-3
j_call: TRBJ2-1
clone_size: medium-sized
d_call: TRBD2
cdr3_nt: TGTGCCATCAGTCCTAGCGGGGCCTACAATGAGCAGTTCTTC
cdr3_aa: CAISPSGAYNEQFF

v_call: TRBV7-2
j_call: TRBJ2-7
clone_size: many
d_call: -
cdr3_nt: TGTGCCAGCAGCTTCCAGGGGACATCCGAGCAGTACTTC
cdr3_aa: CASSFQGTSEQYF

v_call: TRBV11-2
j_call: TRBJ2-2
clone_size: -
d_call: TRBD1
cdr3_nt: TGTGCCAGCAGCTTAGTGGACAGGGTCGGCGGGGAGCTGTTTTTT
cdr3_aa: CASSLVDRVGGELFF

v_call: TRBV20-1
j_call: TRBJ2-3
clone_size: many
d_call: -
cdr3_nt: TGCAGTGCTAGAGATTGGGGCGGCTACACAGATACGCAGTATTTT
cdr3_aa: CSARDWGGYTDTQYF

v_call: TRBV7-9
j_call: TRBJ2-4
clone_size: many
d_call: TRBD1
cdr3_nt: TGTGCCAGCAGCTTAGGGACAGGGGACATTCAGTACTTC
cdr3_aa: CASSLGTGDIQYF

v_call: TRBV7-2
j_call: TRBJ1-3
clone_size: -
d_call: -
cdr3_nt: TGTGCCAGCAGCTTTGGACTCCATGGAAACACCATATATTTT
cdr3_aa: CASSFGLHGNTIYF

v_call: TRBV10-2
j_call: TRBJ2-1
clone_size: -
d_call: TRBD2
cdr3_nt: TGCGCCAGCAGTGACAGACTAGCGGGGGGGCCGGGCAATGAGCAGTTCTTC
cdr3_aa: CASSDRLAGGPGNEQFF

v_call: TRBV10-3
j_call: TRBJ1-2
clone_size: many
d_call: TRBD1
cdr3_nt: TGTGCCATCAGCATATCGGGACAGCTGAAGAGTGTCACCTTC
cdr3_aa: CAISISGQLKSVTF

v_call: TRBV11-2
j_call: TRBJ2-1
clone_size: few
d_call: -
cdr3_nt: TGTGCCAGCAGCTTAGGTGCGACGCTTAATGAGCAGTTCTTC
cdr3_aa: CASSLGATLNEQFF

v_call: TRBV27
j_call: TRBJ2-2
clone_size: few
d_call: TRBD1
cdr3_nt: TGTGCCAGCAGTTTACGTAACAGGGGGTCGAACACCGGGGAGCTGTTTTTT
cdr3_aa: CASSLRNRGSNTGELFF

v_call: TRBV6-5
j_call: TRBJ2-1
clone_size: few
d_call: -
cdr3_nt: TGTGCCAGCAGTTACTCGCCCCCTGCTATCTACAATGAGCAGTTCTTC
cdr3_aa: CASSYSPPAIYNEQFF

v_call: TRBV11-2
j_call: TRBJ2-7
clone_size: few
d_call: -
cdr3_nt: TGTGCCAGCAGCTCCCTGAGGATGGGATCCTACGAGCAGTACTTC
cdr3_aa: CASSSLRMGSYEQYF

v_call: TRBV6-1
j_call: TRBJ2-7
clone_size: many
d_call: -
cdr3_nt: TGTGCCAGCAGACACCTGGGGGACGAGCAGTACTTC
cdr3_aa: CASRHLGDEQYF

v_call: TRBV6-6
j_call: TRBJ2-7
clone_size: -
d_call: TRBD1
cdr3_nt: TGTGCCAGCAGTTACGAAACAGGGGTAGGCGAGCAGTACTTC
cdr3_aa: CASSYETGVGEQYF

v_call: TRBV11-2
j_call: TRBJ2-7
clone_size: many
d_call: -
cdr3_nt: TGTGCCAGCAGCTCCGTAATGGGCCATCGGGAGTCCTACGAGCAGTACTTC
cdr3_aa: CASSSVMGHRESYEQYF

v_call: TRBV28
j_call: TRBJ2-7
clone_size: many
d_call: -
cdr3_nt: TGTGCCAGCAGTTCCTCCTACGAGCAGTACTTC
cdr3_aa: CASSSSYEQYF

v_call: TRBV2
j_call: TRBJ1-5
clone_size: many
d_call: TRBD1
cdr3_nt: TGTGCCAGCACCGGGGACAGGGGGCGCAGTCAGCCCCAGCATTTT
cdr3_aa: CASTGDRGRSQPQHF

v_call: TRBV3-1
j_call: TRBJ2-6
clone_size: -
d_call: TRBD2
cdr3_nt: TGTGCCAGCAGCAAGGGGACTAGCGTATCTGGGGCCAACGTCCTGACTTTC
cdr3_aa: CASSKGTSVSGANVLTF

v_call: TRBV12-3/TRBV12-4
j_call: TRBJ2-7
clone_size: -
d_call: -
cdr3_nt: TGTGCCAGCAGTAGGGGACACTTTCCCCCTTACGAGCAGTACTTC
cdr3_aa: CASSRGHFPPYEQYF

v_call: TRBV28
j_call: TRBJ1-6
clone_size: few
d_call: -
cdr3_nt: TGTGCCAGCAGTTTAACGAGTAATAATTCACCCCTCCACTTT
cdr3_aa: CASSLTSNNSPLHF

v_call: TRBV19
j_call: TRBJ1-5
clone_size: few
d_call: -
cdr3_nt: TGTGCCAGTAGTCTCCTCTCGGGGGGGGATGCCCAGCATTTT
cdr3_aa: CASSLLSGGDAQHF